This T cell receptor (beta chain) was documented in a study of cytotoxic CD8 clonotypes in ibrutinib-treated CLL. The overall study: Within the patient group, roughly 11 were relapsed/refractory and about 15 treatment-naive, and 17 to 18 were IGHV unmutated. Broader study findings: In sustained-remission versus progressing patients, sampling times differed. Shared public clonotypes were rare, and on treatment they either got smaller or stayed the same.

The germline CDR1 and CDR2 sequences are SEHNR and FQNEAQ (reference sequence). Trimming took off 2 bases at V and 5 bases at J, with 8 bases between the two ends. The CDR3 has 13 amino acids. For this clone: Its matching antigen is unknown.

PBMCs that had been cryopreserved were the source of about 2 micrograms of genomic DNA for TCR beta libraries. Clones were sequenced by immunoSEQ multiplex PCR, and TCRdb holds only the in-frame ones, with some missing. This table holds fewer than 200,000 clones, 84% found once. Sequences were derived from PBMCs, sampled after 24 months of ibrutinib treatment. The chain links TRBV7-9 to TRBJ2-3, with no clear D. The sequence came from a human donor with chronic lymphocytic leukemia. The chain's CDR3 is CASSLIVKDTQYF. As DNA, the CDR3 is TGTGCCAGCAGCTTAATAGTAAAAGATACGCAGTATTTT.